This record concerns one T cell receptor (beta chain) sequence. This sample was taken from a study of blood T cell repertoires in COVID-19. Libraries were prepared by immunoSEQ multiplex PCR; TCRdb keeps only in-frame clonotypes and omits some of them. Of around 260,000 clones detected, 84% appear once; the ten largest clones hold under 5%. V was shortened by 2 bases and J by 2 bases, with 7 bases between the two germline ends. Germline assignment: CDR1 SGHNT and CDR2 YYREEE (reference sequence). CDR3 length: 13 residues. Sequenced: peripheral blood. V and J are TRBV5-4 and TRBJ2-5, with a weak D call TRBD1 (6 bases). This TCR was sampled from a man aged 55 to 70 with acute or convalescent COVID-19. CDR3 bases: TGTGCCAGCAGCTTTGACAGGCAAGAGACCCAGTACTTC. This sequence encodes CASSFDRQETQYF. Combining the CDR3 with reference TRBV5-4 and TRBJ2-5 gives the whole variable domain ETGVTQSPTHLIKTRGQQVTLRCSSQSGHNTVSWYQQALGQGPQFIFQYYREEENGRGNFPPRFSGLQFPNYSSELNVNALELDDSALYLCASSFDRQETQYFGPGTRLLVL.